At least ten counts were recorded for the clone carrying this TCR beta chain. Antigen unknown. This entry comes from a study of regulatory T cells in long-lasting Graves disease. General observations from the study: Among samples with persistent disease, TRBV28, TRBJ1-2 and TRBJ2-5 were favored.

Relying on iRepertoire HTBI primers and Arm-PCR of CDR3 regions, the team built TCR beta libraries. TCRdb called the multiplex PCR reads again in MiXCR, with one record for every CDR3 protein. Counted here are 520,000 or so distinct CDR3 sequences, about 12% occurring once; the ten biggest clones make up about 8.3%. Time point reported: newly diagnosed GD, antithyroid drugs for less than 3 months. There was RNA extracted from PBMCs, and the TCR library was made from it. Germline V gene data show CDR1 as LNHDA and CDR2 as SQIVND (reference sequence). Losses at the gene ends were 4 bases for V and 2 bases for J; bases not matched to a gene: 5. The CDR3 runs 16 residues. The same data also went into a second study, on T cells in Graves' hyperthyroidism and ophthalmopathy. This second study notes: The HTBI set primed first-round TCR CDR3 RT-PCR.

This sequence joins TRBV19 and TRBJ2-5, with 12 bases aligning to TRBD2. The sequence was collected from a woman aged 25 to 45 with Graves disease. The source was peripheral blood mononuclear cells (PBMCs), collected at new diagnosis, from a patient treated with antithyroid drugs. The CDR3 sequence is CASSTYLAGGQETQYF. CDR3 sequence (DNA): TGTGCCAGTAGTACCTACCTAGCGGGAGGGCAAGAGACCCAGTACTTC.